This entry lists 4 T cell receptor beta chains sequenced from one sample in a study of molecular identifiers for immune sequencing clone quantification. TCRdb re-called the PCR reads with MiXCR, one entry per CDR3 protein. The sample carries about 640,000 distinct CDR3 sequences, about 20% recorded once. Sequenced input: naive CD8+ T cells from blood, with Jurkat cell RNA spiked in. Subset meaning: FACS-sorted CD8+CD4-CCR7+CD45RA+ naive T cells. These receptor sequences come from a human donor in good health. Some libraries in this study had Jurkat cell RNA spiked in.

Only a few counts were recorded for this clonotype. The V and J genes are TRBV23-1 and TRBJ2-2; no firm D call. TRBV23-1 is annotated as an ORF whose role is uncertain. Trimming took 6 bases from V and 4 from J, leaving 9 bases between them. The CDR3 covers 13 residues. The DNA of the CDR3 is TGCGCCAGCAGAGACAAGTTCACCGGGGAGCTGTTTTTT. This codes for CASRDKFTGELFF.

The DNA for the CDR3 is TGTGCCTGGATCCGGGGGGCGCGCACTGAAGCTTTCTTT. This translates into CAWIRGARTEAFF. The chain recombines TRBV30 with TRBJ1-1; TRBD1 might be the D (6 bases). CDR3 size: 13 residues. From germline, CDR1 is GTSNPN and CDR2 SVGIG (reference sequence). Trimming left V 4 bases short and J 4 bases short, with 13 bases between.

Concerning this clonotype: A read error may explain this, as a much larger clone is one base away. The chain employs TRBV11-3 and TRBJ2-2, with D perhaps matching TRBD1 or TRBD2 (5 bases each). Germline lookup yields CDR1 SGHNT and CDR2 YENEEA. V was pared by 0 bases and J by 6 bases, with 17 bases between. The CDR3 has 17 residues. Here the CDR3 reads CASSLDRDADLPGELFF. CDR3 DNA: TGTGCCAGCAGCTTAGATAGGGACGCGGATTTGCCCGGGGAGCTGTTTTTT.

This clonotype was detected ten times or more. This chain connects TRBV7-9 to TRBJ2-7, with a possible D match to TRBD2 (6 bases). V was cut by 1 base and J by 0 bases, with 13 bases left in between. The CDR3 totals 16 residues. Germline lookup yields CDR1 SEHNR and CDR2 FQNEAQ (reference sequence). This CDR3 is CASSLGLGTRSYEQYF. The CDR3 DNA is TGTGCCAGCAGCTTAGGATTGGGGACTCGCTCCTACGAGCAGTACTTC.